A single sample is the source of the 11 T cell receptor beta chains below, sequenced in a study of T cell repertoires in cytomegalovirus infection. These receptors lack a known antigen. TCRdb passed the reads through MiXCR, listing each CDR3 protein once. The table lists about 500,000 distinct CDR3 sequences, around 35% of them singletons. Specimen: cultured PBMCs, collected from culture after CMV antigen stimulation. These receptors originate from a human donor in good health (CMV status not recorded). Some clones in this sample may be carry-over from other donors' samples.

V usage is TRBV5-4 and J usage is TRBJ2-7; TRBD2 matches 8 bases. Germline V gene lookup returns CDR1 SGHNT and CDR2 YYREEE (reference sequence). This CDR3 has 13 amino acids. The J segment lost 2 bases and the V segment lost 3 bases, leaving 1 base of the junction unmatched. The CDR3 reads CASSWGLAYEQYF. CDR3 DNA: TGTGCCAGCAGCTGGGGACTAGCCTACGAGCAGTACTTC. Together with reference TRBV5-4 and TRBJ2-7, the CDR3 gives the full variable domain: ETGVTQSPTHLIKTRGQQVTLRCSSQSGHNTVSWYQQALGQGPQFIFQYYREEENGRGNFPPRFSGLQFPNYSSELNVNALELDDSALYLCASSWGLAYEQYFGPGTRLTVT.

This clonotype was seen more than once but under ten times. This chain joins TRBV7-9 and TRBJ2-7; 8 positions match TRBD2. In germline, CDR1 is SEHNR, CDR2 FQNEAQ (reference sequence). V gave up 1 base and J gave up 0 bases; unmatched junction bases: 8. CDR3 length equals 17 residues. CDR3 region: CASSLGSGSGTSYEQYF. Here the CDR3 DNA reads TGTGCCAGCAGCTTAGGGTCGGGTAGCGGGACCTCCTACGAGCAGTACTTC.

This clonotype was observed at least ten times. V usage is TRBV7-2 and J usage is TRBJ2-1; TRBD2 matches 7 bases. Trimming cost V 5 bases and J 2 bases; bases outside gene matches: 6. The CDR3 runs to 15 residues. The V gene's germline CDR1 is SGHTA and CDR2 FQGNSA. The CDR3 region has the DNA TGTGCCAGCAGCCAAAGCGGGATCACCTACAATGAGCAGTTCTTC. Protein product: CASSQSGITYNEQFF.

This chain links TRBV28 with TRBJ1-6; D may be TRBD1 (5 bases). There are 16 residues in the CDR3. With 3 bases removed from V and 0 bases from J, the gap between germline ends came to 9 bases. Germline lookup yields CDR1 MDHEN and CDR2 SYDVKM. CDR3 nucleotide sequence: TGTGCCAGCAGTTTTCCAGGGAGCTCCTATAATTCACCCCTCCACTTT. As protein: CASSFPGSSYNSPLHF.

DNA for the CDR3: TGCGCCAGCAGCCAAGGTGCGGCAGGTGGCTACGAGCAGTACTTC. Protein product: CASSQGAAGGYEQYF. The rearrangement uses TRBV4-1 and TRBJ2-7; no clear D. Germline-derived CDR1 and CDR2 are MGHRA and YSYEKL. V gave up 1 base and J gave up 3 bases, with 13 bases separating them. CDR3 length equals 15 residues.

The rearrangement joins TRBV7-2 to TRBJ1-1; 8 nucleotides agree with TRBD1. The J segment lost 3 bases and the V segment lost 2 bases, leaving 2 bases of the junction unmatched. This CDR3 is 14 amino acids long. Germline CDR1 is SGHTA and CDR2 is FQGNSA. Here the CDR3 reads CASSLRQGHTEAFF. The CDR3 bases are TGTGCCAGCAGCTTAAGACAGGGGCACACTGAAGCTTTCTTT.

This chain joins TRBV27 and TRBJ2-1; TRBD2 matches 11 bases. V lost 5 bases to trimming and J lost 4 bases; unmatched junction nucleotides: 4. The CDR3 is 15 amino acids. Germline CDR1 reads MNHEY; CDR2 reads SMNVEV (reference sequence). This CDR3 reads CASSPSGRFYNEQFF. The DNA of the CDR3 is TGTGCCAGCAGTCCTAGCGGGAGGTTTTACAATGAGCAGTTCTTC.

This clonotype has at least ten counts. The gene calls are TRBV7-2 and TRBJ2-7, with D unresolved. Germline CDR1 reads SGHTA; CDR2 reads FQGNSA. This CDR3 region has 13 residues. The V and J ends lost 2 bases and 5 bases respectively, with 10 bases between them. CDR3 coding DNA: TGTGCCAGCAGCTTAATGGGAATCCACGAGCAGTACTTC. This codes for CASSLMGIHEQYF. The variable domain in full, with the rest retrieved from reference TRBV7-2 and TRBJ2-7, is GAGVSQSPSNKVTEKGKDVELRCDPISGHTALYWYRQSLGQGLEFLIYFQGNSAPDKSGLPSDRFSAERTGGSVSTLTIQRTQQEDSAVYLCASSLMGIHEQYFGPGTRLTVT.

The gene calls are TRBV11-2 and TRBJ2-5, with D unresolved. The ends were cut back, 2 bases at V and 4 bases at J, with 14 bases in the middle. The CDR3 runs 15 residues. Looked up from germline, CDR1 is SGHAT and CDR2 is FQNNGV. CDR3 protein: CASSLLLQAAETQYF. As DNA, the CDR3 is TGTGCCAGCAGCTTACTTCTCCAGGCGGCAGAGACCCAGTACTTC. The full variable domain, with the rest looked up from reference TRBV11-2 and TRBJ2-5, is EAGVAQSPRYKIIEKRQSVAFWCNPISGHATLYWYQQILGQGPKLLIQFQNNGVVDDSQLPKDRFSAERLKGVDSTLKIQPAKLEDSAVYLCASSLLLQAAETQYFGPGTRLLVL.

A note on this clonotype: Since no conserved phenylalanine or tryptophan closes the CDR3, a read error is the likely cause. The chain joins TRBV30 to TRBJ2-2, with TRBD1 matching over 7 bases. This CDR3 is 16 amino acids long. With V trimmed by 4 bases and J by 6 bases, 14 bases remained unmatched. The germline CDR1 and CDR2 sequences are GTSNPN and SVGIG (reference sequence). For the CDR3, the DNA is TGTGCCTGGAAACACCTGGGACAGACCAACGCCGGGGAGCTGTTTTTG. This sequence encodes CAWKHLGQTNAGELFL.

This clonotype was seen a few times. This rearrangement joins TRBV20-1 to TRBJ1-6, with unresolved D. Germline V gene data show CDR1 as DFQATT and CDR2 as SNEGSKA (reference sequence). V shed 4 bases and J shed 7 bases, with 23 bases lying between them. CDR3 length: 17 amino acids. In nucleotides, the CDR3 is TGCAGTGCTATTTTCAACCCGGGGAGGGCGGGGAATTCACCCCTCCACTTT. Encoded protein: CSAIFNPGRAGNSPLHF.